A single sample is the source of the 32 T cell receptor beta chains below, sequenced in a study of blood T cell repertoires in COVID-19. Some clones are missing from TCRdb's copy, which holds only in-frame ones; the method was immunoSEQ multiplex PCR. Of 120,000 to 150,000 clones in the sample, roughly 82% were seen once. Sequencing was performed on peripheral blood. The source of these receptors is a woman aged 45-65 years in a cohort sampled during active or convalescent COVID-19.

V and J are TRBV5-4 and TRBJ1-2; TRBD1 agrees at 12 bases. The CDR3 runs 16 residues. Per germline, CDR1 SGHNT and CDR2 YYREEE (reference sequence). V dropped 4 bases and J dropped 8; count of bases not matched to a gene: 12. The CDR3 DNA sequence: TGTGCCAGCAGCCTTGGGACAGGGGGCGCGCTTGGCGGCTACACCTTC. Its translation: CASSLGTGGALGGYTF.

The chain joins TRBV14 to TRBJ1-6; D gene unclear. The germline V gene encodes CDR1 SGHDN and CDR2 FVKESK. Trimming took 5 bases from V and 9 from J, leaving 11 bases between them. The length of the CDR3 is 13 residues. CDR3 region: CASSVTTGSPLHF. CDR3 coding DNA: TGTGCCAGCAGCGTCACAACGGGTTCACCCCTCCACTTT.

This clone was observed a handful of times. The chain recombines TRBV4-1 with TRBJ2-7, with D perhaps TRBD2 (7 bases). Trimming pared 1 base from V and 5 bases from J, leaving 12 bases between. CDR1 MGHRA and CDR2 YSYEKL come from the germline V gene. The CDR3 is made up of 14 amino acids. The CDR3 reads CASSQVLGGDEQYF. Here the CDR3 DNA reads TGCGCCAGCAGCCAAGTTTTAGGGGGGGACGAGCAGTACTTC.

This sequence joins TRBV30 and TRBJ2-7; TRBD1 agrees at 7 bases. Unmatched junction bases numbered 10, after V lost 2 bases and J lost 3 bases. This CDR3 comprises 15 residues. Germline V gene data show CDR1 as GTSNPN and CDR2 as SVGIG (reference sequence). The CDR3 loop is CAWSKHPGQIYEQYF. CDR3 coding DNA: TGTGCCTGGAGTAAACATCCGGGACAGATCTACGAGCAGTACTTC.

The chain has TRBV24-1 and TRBJ2-1; 9 nucleotides match TRBD2. The CDR3 covers 17 residues. Trimming at V came to 2 bases and at J to 4 bases, leaving 8 bases not matched to a gene. Looked up from germline, CDR1 is KGHDR and CDR2 is SFDVKD. The CDR3 region has the DNA TGTGCCACCAGTGATTCGACCCGCGGGGGGGCTTACAATGAGCAGTTCTTC. It codes for CATSDSTRGGAYNEQFF.

For the CDR3, the DNA is TGCGCCAGCAGCTTGGCCGGGAGTGGCGATCAGCCCCAGCATTTT. It specifies CASSLAGSGDQPQHF. V gene TRBV5-1 combines with J gene TRBJ1-5; D ambiguous. Germline V gene lookup returns CDR1 SGHRS and CDR2 YFSETQ. Trimming shortened V by 0 bases and J by 5 bases, and 12 bases separated the two germline ends. This CDR3 has 15 amino acids.

The rearrangement links TRBV5-1 to TRBJ1-4; D is uncertain. The V and J ends lost 0 bases and 1 base respectively, with 10 bases between them. The CDR3 sequence is 16 residues long. In germline, CDR1 is SGHRS, CDR2 YFSETQ. CDR3 loop: CASSLGAMGTNEKLFF. As DNA, the CDR3 is TGCGCCAGCAGCTTGGGGGCGATGGGAACTAATGAAAAACTGTTTTTT.

The chain links TRBV7-3 to TRBJ2-5; D not resolved. Germline CDR1 reads SGHTA; CDR2 reads FQGTGA. The V end lost 5 bases, the J end lost 5 bases, and 9 bases lay between the germline ends. The CDR3 is 12 residues long. CDR3 coding DNA: TGTGCCAGCAGCACTAATAGGGAGACCCAGTACTTC. Translated: CASSTNRETQYF.

This rearrangement joins TRBV10-3 to TRBJ1-3; no firm D call. This CDR3 comprises 14 residues. Germline-derived CDR1 and CDR2 are ENHRY and SYGVKD. Trimming left V 6 bases short and J 2 bases short, with 11 bases between. The CDR3: CAIRVMAPGNTIYF. In DNA form, the CDR3 reads TGTGCCATCAGGGTCATGGCCCCTGGAAACACCATATATTTT.

The gene calls are TRBV11-3 and TRBJ2-5; weak D call: TRBD2 (6 bases). The germline V gene has CDR1 SGHNT and CDR2 YENEEA. The ends were cut back, 5 bases at V and 4 bases at J, with 17 bases in the middle. The CDR3 is 15 residues long. CDR3 DNA: TGTGCCAGCAGCCCCGGGCGGGGTAGGGGAGAGACCCAGTACTTC. Amino acid sequence: CASSPGRGRGETQYF. Drawing the rest from reference TRBV11-3 and TRBJ2-5, the complete variable domain is EAGVVQSPRYKIIEKKQPVAFWCNPISGHNTLYWYLQNLGQGPELLIRYENEEAVDDSQLPKDRFSAERLKGVDSTLKIQPAELGDSAVYLCASSPGRGRGETQYFGPGTRLLVL.

The chain combines TRBV30 with TRBJ1-5, with 7 bases lining up with TRBD1. CDR3 length: 12 residues. Trimming took 2 bases from V and 12 from J; bases not matched to a gene: 7. Germline CDR1 GTSNPN, CDR2 SVGIG (reference sequence). CDR3 protein: CAWSRRDSYQHF. DNA for the CDR3: TGTGCCTGGAGTCGTAGGGACAGCTACCAGCATTTT.

This clone was seen a single time. The chain recombines TRBV5-1 with TRBJ1-2; no clear D. Trimming took 4 bases from V and 6 from J, leaving 10 bases between them. The CDR3 has 12 residues. Germline CDR1 and CDR2: SGHRS and YFSETQ. In DNA, the CDR3 is TGCGCCAGCAGCCCCGCGGGAGATGGCTACACCTTC. Residues: CASSPAGDGYTF.

The J gene is TRBJ2-1, the V gene TRBV7-9; D may be TRBD1 (5 bases). The CDR3 extends over 16 amino acids. Germline V lookup: CDR1 SEHNR, CDR2 FQNEAQ (reference sequence). The V and J ends lost 4 bases and 5 bases respectively, with 18 bases between them. The CDR3 sequence: CASSSSDITFHNEQFF. Written as DNA, the CDR3 is TGTGCCAGCAGCTCATCGGACATTACTTTCCACAATGAGCAGTTCTTC.

This chain connects TRBV6-6 to TRBJ2-2, with D possibly matching TRBD1 (7 bases). CDR1 and CDR2 from the germline V gene are MNHNY and SVGAGI (reference sequence). Trimming removed 6 bases from V and 4 bases from J, with 15 bases in between. The CDR3 length is 15 residues. CDR3 sequence reads: CASRAGTASTGELFF. The CDR3 nucleotides are TGTGCCAGCAGGGCGGGGACAGCATCCACCGGGGAGCTGTTTTTT.

This chain uses TRBV23-1 with TRBJ1-5; 8 nucleotides agree with TRBD1. TRBV23-1 carries the ORF label, with uncertain function. V trimming: 0 bases; J trimming: 5 bases; junction bases outside the gene matches: 6. The CDR3 extends over 16 amino acids. The CDR3 region is CASSQSMGQEHQPQHF. CDR3 in DNA: TGCGCCAGCAGTCAATCGATGGGACAGGAACATCAGCCCCAGCATTTT.

The chain uses TRBV23-1 and TRBJ1-1, with D tentatively TRBD1 (5 bases). TRBV23-1 is an ORF, and what it does is uncertain. This CDR3 spans 14 amino acids. Trimming cost V 0 bases and J 4 bases, with 9 bases left between them. The CDR3 DNA sequence: TGCGCCAGCAGTCAATCACGGGGGGGCACTGAAGCTTTCTTT. Translated, it gives CASSQSRGGTEAFF.

This sequence joins TRBV12-3 or TRBV12-4 and TRBJ2-4; TRBD2 matches at 7 bases. The length of the CDR3 is 13 residues. Trimming at V came to 5 bases and at J to 8 bases, leaving 6 bases not matched to a gene. The CDR3 sequence is CASSAAGIDIQYF. CDR3 coding DNA: TGTGCCAGCAGTGCAGCGGGGATTGACATTCAGTACTTC.

There are many counts of this clone. The V gene is TRBV7-8, the J gene TRBJ2-7; 8 positions agree with TRBD2. CDR3 length: 16 amino acids. The J segment lost 2 bases and the V segment lost 1 base, leaving 7 bases of the junction unmatched. Germline V gives CDR1 SGHVS, CDR2 FQNEAQ. This CDR3 is CASSLVLAGRTYEQYF. The DNA for the CDR3 is TGTGCCAGCAGCTTAGTCCTAGCGGGTCGGACCTACGAGCAGTACTTC.

This chain connects TRBV14 to TRBJ2-7; a weak D match, TRBD1 (5 bases). The V gene's germline CDR1 is SGHDN and CDR2 FVKESK. Trimming removed 8 bases from V and 3 bases from J, with 17 bases in between. The CDR3 runs to 14 residues. The CDR3 DNA reads as TGTGCCAGCGGGTGGGGCGGCAGGAACTACGAGCAGTACTTC. Protein product: CASGWGGRNYEQYF. The full variable domain, with the rest looked up from reference TRBV14 and TRBJ2-7, is EAGVTQFPSHSVIEKGQTVTLRCDPISGHDNLYWYRRVMGKEIKFLLHFVKESKQDESGMPNNRFLAERTGGTYSTLKVQPAELEDSGVYFCASGWGGRNYEQYFGPGTRLTVT.

The V gene is TRBV4-2, the J gene TRBJ2-1, with D possibly being TRBD2 (6 bases). V was shortened by 4 bases and J by 8 bases, with 24 bases between the two germline ends. Germline V gene sequence: CDR1 LGHNA, CDR2 YNFKEQ. There are 17 residues in the CDR3. CDR3 DNA: TGTGCCAGCAGCCGTGGAGGGGATTTTGGCGTCACGGATGAGCAGTTCTTC. Its translation is CASSRGGDFGVTDEQFF.

The rearrangement uses TRBV12-5 and TRBJ2-1; 8 positions match TRBD1. Germline CDR1 reads LGHNT; CDR2 reads FRNRAP. The CDR3 is made up of 15 amino acids. Trimming cost V 0 bases and J 4 bases; bases outside gene matches: 2. The CDR3 bases are TGTGCTAGTGGTTTGGTCAGGACAGGGTACAATGAGCAGTTCTTC. Residues: CASGLVRTGYNEQFF.

V and J are TRBV6-6 and TRBJ2-7; tentatively, D is TRBD2 (5 bases). The length of the CDR3 is 18 residues. V lost 5 bases, J lost 4 bases, and 27 bases lay in between. Germline assignment: CDR1 MNHNY and CDR2 SVGAGI (reference sequence). The CDR3 loop is CASSPSPPGTGLLYEQYF. The CDR3 nucleotides read TGTGCCAGCAGTCCATCCCCGCCCGGAACCGGACTCCTTTACGAGCAGTACTTC.

This chain connects TRBV5-1 to TRBJ1-6, with a tentative D call TRBD1 (6 bases). The CDR3 extends over 15 amino acids. In germline, CDR1 is SGHRS, CDR2 YFSETQ. Trimming took off 0 bases at V and 6 bases at J, with 10 bases between the two ends. The CDR3 region is CASSLARDTNSPLHF. The CDR3 DNA follows: TGCGCCAGCAGCTTGGCCCGGGACACTAATTCACCCCTCCACTTT.

The J gene is TRBJ2-2, the V gene TRBV5-6; 11 positions agree with TRBD1. The germline CDR1 and CDR2 sequences are SGHDT and YYEEEE. Germline trimming cut 5 bases from V and 0 bases from J; bases unmatched to any gene: 6. CDR3 size: 17 residues. The CDR3 reads CASRRDRGSSNTGELFF. CDR3 DNA: TGTGCCAGCAGAAGGGACAGGGGGTCGTCGAACACCGGGGAGCTGTTTTTT.

The chain combines TRBV4-3 with TRBJ2-1; D is perhaps TRBD1 (5 bases). Looked up from germline, CDR1 is LGHNA and CDR2 is YSLEER. V was pared by 0 bases and J by 9 bases, with 9 bases between. The CDR3 loop spans 13 amino acids. The CDR3 DNA sequence: TGCGCCAGCAGCCAAGAAGGGGCCGGTGAGCAGTTCTTC. Protein sequence: CASSQEGAGEQFF.

This chain uses TRBV7-3 with TRBJ2-3; D possibly corresponds to TRBD2 (6 bases). Germline V gives CDR1 SGHTA, CDR2 FQGTGA. This CDR3 comprises 14 residues. V was cut by 0 bases and J by 8 bases, with 12 bases left in between. CDR3 DNA: TGTGCCAGCAGCTTAACCGGGACTCCCAGTACGCAGTATTTT. Protein product: CASSLTGTPSTQYF.

The V and J genes are TRBV18 and TRBJ2-3; D is possibly TRBD1 (5 bases). CDR1 and CDR2 from the germline V gene are KGHSH and LQKENI. The CDR3 has 15 amino acids. Trimming pared 5 bases from V and 0 bases from J, leaving 12 bases between. For the CDR3, the DNA is TGTGCCAGCTCAAACAGGCAGGCTAGCACAGATACGCAGTATTTT. This sequence encodes CASSNRQASTDTQYF.

V usage is TRBV7-2 and J usage is TRBJ1-1; D gene uncertain. The V and J ends lost 1 base and 1 base respectively, with 7 bases between them. There are 14 residues in the CDR3. Germline V gene sequence: CDR1 SGHTA, CDR2 FQGNSA. The CDR3 DNA follows: TGTGCCAGCAGCTTAGAGTCAGGGAACACTGAAGCTTTCTTT. It codes for CASSLESGNTEAFF.

The J gene is TRBJ1-1, the V gene TRBV11-3, with D perhaps TRBD1 (5 bases). Trimming removed 3 bases from V and 3 bases from J, with 26 bases in between. CDR1 is SGHNT, CDR2 YENEEA, per germline. The CDR3 covers 19 residues. The CDR3 loop is CASSFPHWEGRVGHTEAFF. CDR3 nucleotides: TGTGCCAGCAGCTTCCCTCATTGGGAGGGGCGCGTGGGGCACACTGAAGCTTTCTTT.

This chain joins TRBV7-2 and TRBJ2-3, with TRBD2 matching over 14 bases. The CDR3 has 16 amino acids. The germline V gene has CDR1 SGHTA and CDR2 FQGNSA. The J segment lost 2 bases and the V segment lost 5 bases, leaving 3 bases of the junction unmatched. DNA of the CDR3: TGTGCCAGCAGCCGGACTAGCGGGGGGTTCACAGATACGCAGTATTTT. It is translated as CASSRTSGGFTDTQYF. Full variable domain (rest looked up from reference TRBV7-2 and TRBJ2-3): GAGVSQSPSNKVTEKGKDVELRCDPISGHTALYWYRQSLGQGLEFLIYFQGNSAPDKSGLPSDRFSAERTGGSVSTLTIQRTQQEDSAVYLCASSRTSGGFTDTQYFGPGTRLTVL.

This chain joins TRBV5-1 and TRBJ1-4; 7 bases agree with TRBD1. This CDR3 has 14 amino acids. V trimming: 5 bases; J trimming: 5 bases; junction bases outside the gene matches: 6. From germline, CDR1 is SGHRS and CDR2 YFSETQ. In DNA form, the CDR3 reads TGCGCCAGCAGTTGGACAGGCGGAAATGAAAAACTGTTTTTT. The encoded protein is CASSWTGGNEKLFF. Looking up the rest from reference TRBV5-1 and TRBJ1-4 gives the full variable domain: KAGVTQTPRYLIKTRGQQVTLSCSPISGHRSVSWYQQTPGQGLQFLFEYFSETQRNKGNFPGRFSGRQFSNSRSEMNVSTLELGDSALYLCASSWTGGNEKLFFGSGTQLSVL.

The V and J genes are TRBV11-3 and TRBJ2-2; 9 bases map to TRBD1. The CDR3 extends over 16 amino acids. V was clipped by 5 bases and J by 3 bases; unmatched bases: 7. The germline V gene encodes CDR1 SGHNT and CDR2 YENEEA. Here the CDR3 DNA reads TGTGCCAGCAGCCACCGGACAGGGGAATACACCGGGGAGCTGTTTTTT. Translation gives CASSHRTGEYTGELFF.